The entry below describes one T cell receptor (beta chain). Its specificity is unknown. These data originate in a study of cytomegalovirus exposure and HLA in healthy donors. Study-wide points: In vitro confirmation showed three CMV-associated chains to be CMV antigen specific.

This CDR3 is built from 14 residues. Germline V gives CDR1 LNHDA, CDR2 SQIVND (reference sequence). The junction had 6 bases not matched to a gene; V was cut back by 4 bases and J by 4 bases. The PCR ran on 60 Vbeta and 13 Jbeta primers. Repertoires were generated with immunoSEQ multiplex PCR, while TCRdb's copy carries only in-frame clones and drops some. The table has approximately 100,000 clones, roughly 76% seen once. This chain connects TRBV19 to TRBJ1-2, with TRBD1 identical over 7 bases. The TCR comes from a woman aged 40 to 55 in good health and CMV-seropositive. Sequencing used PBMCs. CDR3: CASSTPRGAYGYTF. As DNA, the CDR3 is TGTGCCAGTAGTACCCCCAGGGGGGCCTATGGCTACACCTTC.